This T cell receptor (beta chain) emerged from a study of blood T cells in healthy people across ages. Study findings and constraints: While age rose, TCR beta diversity per million T cells dropped in a roughly linear way. Unsorted PBMCs ruled out conclusive naive versus antigen-experienced comparison.

V was pared by 8 bases and J by 4 bases, with 11 bases between. The CDR3 loop spans 11 amino acids. The germline CDR1 and CDR2 sequences are DFQATT and SNEGSKA (reference sequence). A second PCR, run for roughly 7 to 12 cycles, used a sample-barcoded 5' primer plus a J-beta primer mix. TCRdb reanalysed the 5' RACE reads using MiXCR and keeps one entry per CDR3 protein. Among about 1.7 million distinct CDR3 sequences, under 30% were seen once, and the ten largest hold roughly 8%. This clonotype was observed a single time. Its specificity is not known. Total RNA amounts of at least 5.5 micrograms were extracted per sample.

Input material: blood. V and J are TRBV20-1 and TRBJ1-1; D remains unclear. This clonotype originated in a woman aged 30 to 39 in good health. CDR3 nucleotides: TGCAGTCCCAATGAAGGCACTGAAGCTTTCTTT. The encoded protein is CSPNEGTEAFF.